Below are 27 T cell receptor beta chains sequenced from a single sample in a study of blood T cell repertoires in COVID-19 (dated by TCRdb to 2020 to 2021). Receptors were amplified or captured by the immunoSEQ multiplex PCR assay. TCRdb took over this immuneACCESS table, retaining in-frame rearrangements with V and J assigned. Such tables are incomplete; in checked studies, under half of the missing clones stem from an unresolved V gene, and the remainder is unexplained. This sample is represented by about 100,000 clones; 75% to 90% of them were singletons. 32% of the sample goes to the ten largest clones. Sequencing used peripheral blood. Source of these receptors: an elderly woman with acute or convalescent COVID-19.

The V gene is TRBV2, the J gene TRBJ1-5; 8 bases are shared with TRBD1. Losses at the gene ends were 4 bases for V and 4 bases for J; bases not matched to a gene: 6. This CDR3 spans 15 amino acids. CDR1 SNHLY and CDR2 FYNNEI come from the germline V gene. The CDR3 DNA reads as TGTGCCAGCAGTGTTGGACAGGGACGGAATCAGCCCCAGCATTTT. Its protein is CASSVGQGRNQPQHF.

The table lists this clone with a few counts. The chain carries TRBV5-7 and TRBJ1-3; a weak D match, TRBD1 (5 bases). TRBV5-7 falls under the ORF class, with uncertain function. CDR3 length: 15 amino acids. The V end was cut by 4 bases, the J end by 0 bases, with 11 bases between. The CDR3 protein is CASSVGTDSGNTIYF. As DNA, the CDR3 is TGTGCCAGCAGCGTCGGGACTGACTCTGGAAACACCATATATTTT.

The chain has TRBV12-3 or TRBV12-4 and TRBJ1-2; D unclear. The germline V and J ends were trimmed by 3 bases and 5 bases, with 7 bases remaining between them. This CDR3 comprises 12 residues. The CDR3 DNA reads as TGTGCCAGCAGTTTCAACTTGTATGGCTACACCTTC. This translates into CASSFNLYGYTF.

This clone was recorded only once. The chain couples TRBV10-2 to TRBJ1-2, with TRBD1 identical over 9 bases. The CDR3 has 14 residues. V dropped 3 bases and J dropped 4; count of bases not matched to a gene: 3. CDR1 is WSHSY and CDR2 is SAAADI in the germline V gene. CDR3 region: CASSEDRGVYGYTF. Here the CDR3 DNA reads TGCGCCAGCAGTGAAGACAGGGGGGTCTATGGCTACACCTTC.

The gene calls are TRBV6-5 and TRBJ2-2; D is ambiguous. Trimming shortened V by 7 bases and J by 1 base, and 4 bases separated the two germline ends. This CDR3 is built from 12 residues. The germline V gene encodes CDR1 MNHEY and CDR2 SVGAGI. The CDR3 spells CASTGNTGELFF. The CDR3 region has the DNA TGTGCCAGCACAGGGAACACCGGGGAGCTGTTTTTT.

The chain couples TRBV13 to TRBJ2-3; TRBD2 is a possible D gene (6 bases). Trimming pared 0 bases from V and 0 bases from J, leaving 19 bases between. In germline, CDR1 is PRHDT, CDR2 FYEKMQ (reference sequence). The CDR3 has 19 amino acids. This chain's CDR3 is CASSLGFVGLTGSTDTQYF. The CDR3 region has the DNA TGTGCCAGCAGCTTAGGTTTTGTGGGACTTACTGGGAGCACAGATACGCAGTATTTT. The variable domain in full, with the rest retrieved from reference TRBV13 and TRBJ2-3, is AAGVIQSPRHLIKEKRETATLKCYPIPRHDTVYWYQQGPGQDPQFLISFYEKMQSDKGSIPDRFSAQQFSDYHSELNMSSLELGDSALYFCASSLGFVGLTGSTDTQYFGPGTRLTVL.

This sequence joins TRBV5-1 and TRBJ2-1, with 12 bases fitting TRBD2. With 4 bases clipped from V and 0 bases from J, the junction kept 8 bases outside the gene matches. Germline-derived CDR1 and CDR2 are SGHRS and YFSETQ. The CDR3 loop spans 18 amino acids. The CDR3 is CASSLGLAGRASYNEQFF. As DNA, the CDR3 is TGCGCCAGCAGCCTCGGACTAGCGGGGCGCGCCTCCTACAATGAGCAGTTCTTC.

The genes are TRBV18 and TRBJ1-3; 10 nucleotides match TRBD1. V was pared by 8 bases and J by 3 bases, with 4 bases of the junction left unmatched. This CDR3 has 14 residues. The V gene's germline CDR1 is KGHSH and CDR2 LQKENI. The CDR3: CASTTGGGGNTIYF. The CDR3 nucleotides read TGTGCCAGCACGACAGGGGGCGGTGGAAACACCATATATTTT.

The chain links TRBV7-2 to TRBJ2-3; the match to TRBD2 covers 7 bases. V dropped 5 bases and J dropped 1; count of bases not matched to a gene: 9. Germline CDR1 and CDR2: SGHTA and FQGNSA. The CDR3 length is 16 residues. The CDR3 DNA reads as TGTGCCAGCAGCCCCCGTGGGGCGGGGGGCACAGATACGCAGTATTTT. Translated: CASSPRGAGGTDTQYF.

The chain combines TRBV27 with TRBJ1-6; 8 positions match TRBD1. The CDR3 sequence is 13 residues long. CDR1 and CDR2 (germline): MNHEY, SMNVEV (reference sequence). Trimming at V came to 5 bases and at J to 8 bases, leaving 2 bases not matched to a gene. The CDR3 loop is CASSPDRDSPLHF. DNA of the CDR3: TGTGCCAGCAGTCCGGACAGGGATTCACCCCTCCACTTT.

The rearrangement uses TRBV20-1 and TRBJ1-1; perhaps TRBD1 as D (5 bases). V lost 3 bases to trimming and J lost 4 bases, with 6 bases between them. In germline, CDR1 is DFQATT, CDR2 SNEGSKA (reference sequence). CDR3 length: 11 residues. CDR3 DNA sequence: TGCAGTGCTAGGGGGGGCACTGAAGCTTTCTTT. Residues: CSARGGTEAFF.

V gene TRBV5-1 combines with J gene TRBJ2-5; 7 bases fit TRBD1. The germline V gene encodes CDR1 SGHRS and CDR2 YFSETQ. The V gene end was trimmed by 4 bases and the J gene end by 2 bases; junction bases not matched to a gene: 8. This CDR3 contains 15 residues. The CDR3 DNA sequence: TGCGCCAGCAGCCGGGCCCGGGACAGACAAGAGACCCAGTACTTC. Translated: CASSRARDRQETQYF.

The chain employs TRBV28 and TRBJ1-1; the match to TRBD1 covers 10 bases. The CDR3 is 14 residues long. V was pared by 4 bases and J by 10 bases, with 9 bases of the junction left unmatched. Germline V gives CDR1 MDHEN, CDR2 SYDVKM. The CDR3 spells CASSSPGQGGRAFF. CDR3 DNA: TGTGCCAGCAGTTCCCCCGGACAGGGGGGCAGAGCTTTCTTT.

This clone has more than one count but fewer than ten. The chain links TRBV7-2 to TRBJ2-7; TRBD1 matches at 8 bases. Trimming at V came to 3 bases and at J to 5 bases, leaving 6 bases not matched to a gene. Germline loops: CDR1 SGHTA, CDR2 FQGNSA. This CDR3 comprises 14 residues. The CDR3 sequence: CASSLGQVWDEQYF. CDR3 DNA sequence: TGTGCCAGCAGCTTGGGACAGGTCTGGGACGAGCAGTACTTC. The full variable domain, completed using reference TRBV7-2 and TRBJ2-7, is GAGVSQSPSNKVTEKGKDVELRCDPISGHTALYWYRQSLGQGLEFLIYFQGNSAPDKSGLPSDRFSAERTGGSVSTLTIQRTQQEDSAVYLCASSLGQVWDEQYFGPGTRLTVT.

V gene TRBV4-1 combines with J gene TRBJ2-1; D possibly corresponds to TRBD1 (6 bases). Deletions cut 4 bases from V and 4 bases from J, with 14 bases between. Germline V gene sequence: CDR1 MGHRA, CDR2 YSYEKL. The CDR3 is 15 residues long. This CDR3 is CASSRDRSPYNEQFF. Here the CDR3 DNA reads TGCGCCAGCAGCCGAGACAGGTCCCCTTACAATGAGCAGTTCTTC.

This rearrangement joins TRBV9 to TRBJ1-3; D is unresolved. This CDR3 has 16 amino acids. Trimming shortened V by 0 bases and J by 0 bases, and 10 bases separated the two germline ends. The germline V gene has CDR1 SGDLS and CDR2 YYNGEE. The CDR3 is CASSVGGRGSGNTIYF. CDR3 DNA sequence: TGTGCCAGCAGCGTAGGGGGTCGGGGCTCTGGAAACACCATATATTTT. The full variable domain, its missing parts supplied by reference TRBV9 and TRBJ1-3, is DSGVTQTPKHLITATGQRVTLRCSPRSGDLSVYWYQQSLDQGLQFLIQYYNGEERAKGNILERFSAQQFPDLHSELNLSSLELGDSALYFCASSVGGRGSGNTIYFGEGSWLTVV.

The V gene is TRBV7-9, the J gene TRBJ2-7; D is possibly TRBD1 (6 bases). Deletions cut 3 bases from V and 5 bases from J, with 20 bases between. The CDR3 is 16 amino acids. Germline assignment: CDR1 SEHNR and CDR2 FQNEAQ (reference sequence). The CDR3 reads CASSLIRTDETHEQYF. CDR3 sequence (DNA): TGTGCCAGCAGCTTGATCAGGACAGACGAGACTCACGAGCAGTACTTC.

The chain has TRBV24-1 and TRBJ2-3; D is possibly TRBD1 (6 bases). The CDR3 extends over 15 amino acids. In germline, CDR1 is KGHDR, CDR2 SFDVKD. V was trimmed by 6 bases and J by 2 bases, leaving 14 bases between them. The CDR3 nucleotides are TGTGCCACCAGTTCTGAGGACAGATACACAGATACGCAGTATTTT. Its protein product is CATSSEDRYTDTQYF.

DNA for the CDR3: TGTGCCAGCAGCTCCGGACAGGCGTTAGAGCAGTACTTC. This translates into CASSSGQALEQYF. The chain recombines TRBV7-9 with TRBJ2-7; 7 bases line up with TRBD1. J gave up 7 bases and V 4 bases, and 7 bases lay outside the gene matches. The germline V gene encodes CDR1 SEHNR and CDR2 FQNEAQ (reference sequence). CDR3 length: 13 amino acids.

The chain links TRBV7-6 to TRBJ1-1; 8 bases match TRBD1. The V gene end was trimmed by 5 bases and the J gene end by 1 base; junction bases not matched to a gene: 3. The germline V gene has CDR1 SGHVS and CDR2 FNYEAQ. The CDR3 covers 14 residues. CDR3 nucleotide sequence: TGTGCCAGCAGCCAAGGACAGGGGAACACTGAAGCTTTCTTT. Protein: CASSQGQGNTEAFF.

The chain employs TRBV19 and TRBJ1-5; 7 nucleotides align to TRBD1. V trimming: 6 bases; J trimming: 2 bases; junction bases outside the gene matches: 10. CDR3 size: 16 residues. Germline CDR1 LNHDA, CDR2 SQIVND (reference sequence). As DNA, the CDR3 is TGTGCCAGTAGATTAACAGGGGAAGGCGGCAATCAGCCCCAGCATTTT. This encodes CASRLTGEGGNQPQHF.

This clone came up a few times. V is TRBV28 and J is TRBJ2-7, with D perhaps TRBD1 (5 bases). Germline loops: CDR1 MDHEN, CDR2 SYDVKM. V lost 6 bases and J lost 0, with 24 bases in between. This CDR3 comprises 18 residues. CDR3 sequence (DNA): TGTGCCAGCAGCCCCTCGGCGTGGCAGGGAAAGTCCTCCTACGAGCAGTACTTC. Amino acid sequence: CASSPSAWQGKSSYEQYF.

The chain is built from TRBV25-1 and TRBJ1-1; D gene ambiguous. The V gene lost 3 bases and the J gene lost 5 bases, with 10 bases spanning the gap. Germline V gives CDR1 MGHDK, CDR2 SYGVNS. The CDR3 contains 13 residues. CDR3 coding DNA: TGTGCCAGCAGTGAGGGGAGAAGGACTGAAGCTTTCTTT. Protein: CASSEGRRTEAFF.

This chain connects TRBV18 to TRBJ2-4; D remains unclear. The CDR3 loop spans 16 amino acids. Germline V gives CDR1 KGHSH, CDR2 LQKENI. The V end lost 3 bases, the J end lost 1 base, and 13 bases lay between the germline ends. The CDR3 loop is CASSPPNTGAKNIQYF. CDR3 nucleotides: TGTGCCAGCTCACCGCCAAACACCGGGGCCAAAAACATTCAGTACTTC.

This clone was recorded once. This chain uses TRBV7-9 with TRBJ1-2, with 8 positions matching TRBD1. The ends lost 5 bases at V and 8 bases at J; junction bases unmatched: 4. This CDR3 spans 12 amino acids. The germline gives CDR1 SEHNR, CDR2 FQNEAQ (reference sequence). The CDR3 DNA reads as TGTGCCAGCAGCGTCGGGACAGGCGGCTACACCTTC. Its protein is CASSVGTGGYTF.

CDR3 region: CASSQTYSNQPQHF. CDR3 nucleotides: TGTGCCAGCAGCCAGACTTATAGCAATCAGCCCCAGCATTTT. The V call is TRBV3-1 (or the pseudogene TRBV3-2), the J call TRBJ1-5; D gene uncertain. The CDR3 has 14 amino acids. Between the trimmed V and J ends, which lost 3 bases and 0 bases, there was a span of 6 bases. CDR1 and CDR2 from the germline V gene are LGHDT and YNNKEL (reference sequence).

The V gene is TRBV5-8, the J gene TRBJ1-2, with a tentative D call TRBD1 (5 bases). V was clipped by 1 base and J by 3 bases, with 13 bases between them. The CDR3 spans 15 residues. Germline loops: CDR1 SGHTS, CDR2 YDEGEE. The CDR3 loop is CASSLRLLGDYGYTF. In DNA form, the CDR3 reads TGTGCCAGCAGCTTGCGTCTCCTAGGGGACTATGGCTACACCTTC.